Listed below are T cell receptor beta chains from one sample, sequenced in a study of cytomegalovirus exposure and HLA in healthy donors. The assay was immunoSEQ multiplex PCR, and TCRdb's table has in-frame clones only and misses some. The sample carries 150,000 or so clones, 75% to 85% recorded once. The sequenced material came from PBMCs. The receptors originated from a female donor in good health and CMV-seronegative. The CDR3 runs from the conserved cysteine through the conserved F or W. The D gene is left open where the match is weak. Size is stated for part of the rows, as once, few or many counts, or as a class when the clone is expanded.

V: TRBV4-1; size: NA; D: TRBD1; J: TRBJ2-5; CDR3: CASSQQDRGETQYF; DNA: TGCGCCAGCAGCCAACAGGACAGGGGGGAGACCCAGTACTTC
V: TRBV29-1; size: NA; D: TRBD1; J: TRBJ2-1; CDR3: CSASDRSRYNEQFF; DNA: TGCAGCGCCTCGGACAGGTCGAGGTACAATGAGCAGTTCTTC
V: TRBV2; size: NA; D: TRBD2; J: TRBJ2-4; CDR3: CASTPGGIAKNIQYF; DNA: TGTGCCAGCACCCCGGGGGGGATAGCCAAAAACATTCAGTACTTC
V: TRBV19; size: NA; D: NA; J: TRBJ1-5; CDR3: CASSIINQPQHF; DNA: TGTGCCAGTAGTATTATCAATCAGCCCCAGCATTTT
V: TRBV4-1; size: NA; D: NA; J: TRBJ2-5; CDR3: CASSPSARGSQETQYF; DNA: TGCGCCAGCAGCCCCTCCGCGAGAGGCTCACAAGAGACCCAGTACTTC
V: TRBV18; size: NA; D: TRBD2; J: TRBJ2-7; CDR3: CASSPAVAGGLYEQYF; DNA: TGTGCCAGCTCCCCCGCGGTAGCGGGGGGTCTCTACGAGCAGTACTTC
V: TRBV7-3; size: NA; D: TRBD1; J: TRBJ1-6; CDR3: CASSFGTVNSPLHF; DNA: TGTGCCAGCAGCTTTGGGACAGTTAATTCACCCCTCCACTTT
V: TRBV21-1; size: few; D: NA; J: TRBJ2-7; CDR3: CASSKARTGLCDEQYF; DNA: TGTGCCAGCAGCAAAGCAAGGACAGGGTTGTGTGACGAGCAGTACTTC
V: TRBV11-2; size: NA; D: NA; J: TRBJ1-4; CDR3: CASSLDRGSEKLFF; DNA: TGTGCCAGCAGCTTAGACAGGGGTAGCGAAAAACTGTTTTTT
V: TRBV29-1; size: few; D: TRBD1; J: TRBJ1-1; CDR3: CSVAGQGGTEAFF; DNA: TGCAGCGTTGCTGGACAGGGGGGGACTGAAGCTTTCTTT
V: TRBV5-4; size: NA; D: NA; J: TRBJ2-1; CDR3: CASSLAVGWGAYNEQFF; DNA: TGTGCCAGCAGCTTGGCCGTAGGGTGGGGCGCATACAATGAGCAGTTCTTC
V: TRBV6-4; size: few; D: TRBD2; J: TRBJ2-3; CDR3: CASSVSGAPDTQYF; DNA: TGTGCCAGCAGTGTTAGCGGGGCTCCTGATACGCAGTATTTT
V: TRBV9; size: NA; D: TRBD2; J: TRBJ2-1; CDR3: CASSVRGTSRHEQFF; DNA: TGTGCCAGCAGCGTACGGGGGACTAGCAGGCATGAGCAGTTCTTC
V: TRBV18; size: NA; D: NA; J: TRBJ1-1; CDR3: CASSPSNTEAFF; DNA: TGTGCCAGCTCACCGTCAAACACTGAAGCTTTCTTT
V: TRBV20-1; size: NA; D: NA; J: TRBJ1-1; CDR3: CSQGRGTEAFF; DNA: TGCAGCCAGGGGCGCGGAACTGAAGCTTTCTTT
V: TRBV28; size: NA; D: NA; J: TRBJ1-2; CDR3: CASSFPSAYGYTF; DNA: TGTGCCAGCAGTTTTCCGAGCGCCTACGGCTACACCTTC
V: TRBV27; size: NA; D: NA; J: TRBJ1-2; CDR3: CASSLNGDPGGYTF; DNA: TGTGCCAGCAGTTTAAATGGAGACCCCGGCGGCTACACCTTC
V: TRBV19; size: NA; D: TRBD1; J: TRBJ2-2; CDR3: CASRQGGTRELFF; DNA: TGTGCCAGTAGACAGGGGGGCACCAGGGAGCTGTTTTTT
V: TRBV5-1; size: NA; D: TRBD2; J: TRBJ2-3; CDR3: CASKGGRVSFGADTQYF; DNA: TGCGCCAGCAAGGGCGGGAGGGTTTCGTTTGGCGCAGATACGCAGTATTTT
V: TRBV28; size: few; D: NA; J: TRBJ1-3; CDR3: CASSLSAGNTIYF; DNA: TGTGCCAGCAGTTTAAGTGCGGGGAACACCATATATTTT
V: TRBV7-6; size: once; D: NA; J: TRBJ2-2; CDR3: CASSPSAYTGELFF; DNA: TGTGCCAGCAGCCCATCCGCGTACACCGGGGAGCTGTTTTTT
V: TRBV20-1; size: NA; D: NA; J: TRBJ2-7; CDR3: CSAKGQGQQYF; DNA: TGCAGTGCGAAGGGCCAGGGGCAGCAGTACTTC
V: TRBV28; size: NA; D: TRBD1; J: TRBJ1-2; CDR3: CASSLQGAGYGYTF; DNA: TGTGCCAGCAGTTTGCAGGGGGCGGGGTATGGCTACACCTTC
V: TRBV9; size: NA; D: NA; J: TRBJ1-4; CDR3: CASSLAATNEKLFF; DNA: TGTGCCAGCAGCCTGGCTGCAACTAATGAAAAACTGTTTTTT
V: TRBV4-3; size: NA; D: NA; J: TRBJ2-3; CDR3: CASSQGGLSYTDTQYF; DNA: TGCGCCAGCAGCCAAGGGGGGCTCTCCTACACAGATACGCAGTATTTT
V: TRBV18; size: NA; D: TRBD1; J: TRBJ2-5; CDR3: CASSTQGWETQYF; DNA: TGTGCCAGCTCAACACAGGGGTGGGAGACCCAGTACTTC
V: TRBV18; size: NA; D: TRBD1; J: TRBJ1-6; CDR3: CASSLLSGTADSPLHF; DNA: TGTGCCAGCTCACTTCTGTCCGGGACAGCGGATTCACCCCTCCACTTT
V: TRBV27; size: NA; D: NA; J: TRBJ2-2; CDR3: CASSWPNTGELFF; DNA: TGTGCCAGCAGTTGGCCTAACACCGGGGAGCTGTTTTTT
V: TRBV5-1; size: NA; D: TRBD2; J: TRBJ2-2; CDR3: CASSLDGGANTGELFF; DNA: TGCGCCAGCAGCTTGGACGGGGGGGCCAACACCGGGGAGCTGTTTTTT
V: TRBV4-3; size: few; D: TRBD2; J: TRBJ2-1; CDR3: CASSQPSGGINEQFF; DNA: TGCGCCAGCAGCCAACCTAGCGGGGGGATTAATGAGCAGTTCTTC
V: TRBV7-2; size: NA; D: NA; J: TRBJ1-4; CDR3: CASSHQGSGGVSNEKLFF; DNA: TGTGCCAGCAGCCATCAGGGATCCGGAGGGGTATCTAATGAAAAACTGTTTTTT
V: TRBV28; size: NA; D: TRBD1; J: TRBJ2-5; CDR3: CASSPTGTGGRKTQYF; DNA: TGTGCCAGCAGCCCCACCGGGACAGGGGGCAGAAAGACCCAGTACTTC
V: TRBV2; size: NA; D: NA; J: TRBJ1-2; CDR3: CASSEATVYYGYTF; DNA: TGTGCCAGCAGTGAAGCGACAGTTTACTATGGCTACACCTTC
V: TRBV7-6; size: NA; D: NA; J: TRBJ1-2; CDR3: CASSLDPASNYGYTF; DNA: TGTGCCAGCAGCTTAGATCCCGCCTCCAACTATGGCTATACCTTC
V: TRBV11-2; size: NA; D: TRBD2; J: TRBJ2-5; CDR3: CASSFEQAGGQETQYF; DNA: TGTGCCAGCAGCTTCGAACAAGCGGGAGGACAAGAGACCCAGTACTTC
V: TRBV7-8; size: NA; D: NA; J: TRBJ1-3; CDR3: CASSLVAGTGNTIYF; DNA: TGTGCCAGCAGCTTAGTAGCCGGTACTGGAAACACCATATATTTT
V: TRBV28; size: NA; D: TRBD1; J: TRBJ2-3; CDR3: CASTYDRGWTDTQYF; DNA: TGTGCCAGCACCTACGACAGGGGGTGGACAGATACGCAGTATTTT
V: TRBV16; size: few; D: NA; J: TRBJ1-1; CDR3: CASSQTREAEAFF; DNA: TGTGCCAGCAGCCAAACCCGGGAGGCTGAAGCTTTCTTT
V: TRBV7-2; size: NA; D: NA; J: TRBJ2-1; CDR3: CASRPLGSSYNEQFF; DNA: TGTGCCAGCAGACCCTTAGGGAGCTCCTACAATGAGCAGTTCTTC
V: TRBV4-1; size: NA; D: NA; J: TRBJ2-7; CDR3: CASSQFVGTYEQYF; DNA: TGCGCCAGCAGCCAATTTGTCGGGACCTACGAGCAGTACTTC